This T cell receptor (beta chain) was obtained from a study of T cell repertoires in cytomegalovirus infection. Study-wide context: It can be stated that public TCR beta signatures indicated CMV infection as well as a matching HLA type.

This clonotype occurred many times. TCRdb reprocessed the reads with MiXCR, giving one entry per CDR3 protein. The sample lists 500,000 to 600,000 distinct CDR3 sequences, more than 15% occurring once. This CDR3 region has 13 residues. J gave up 15 bases and V 8 bases, and 15 bases lay outside the gene matches. The germline CDR1 and CDR2 sequences are MNHNS and SASEGT. Sequenced material: CD8+ T cells from PBMCs. This receptor was taken from a human donor in good health (CMV status not recorded). Some clones in this sample may be carry-over from other donors' samples. The chain recombines TRBV6-1 with TRBJ1-5; 8 bases align to TRBD1. The CDR3 protein is CASLTTPGQGGHF. Written as DNA, the CDR3 is TGTGCCAGCCTAACGACCCCTGGACAGGGCGGGCATTTT.